Below, 20 T cell receptor beta chains from the same sample are listed, as sequenced in a study of blood T cells in healthy people across ages (dated by TCRdb to between 2014 and 2016). The receptor library was made with 5' RACE. A second PCR of roughly 7 to 12 cycles was run with a J-beta primer mix and a sample-barcoded 5' primer. TCRdb passed the public sequencing reads through fastp at Q25 and MiXCR, retaining productive beta sequences. Duplicate CDR3 protein sequences are folded into a single record with the most common DNA and genes. The sample includes 1,800,000 or so distinct CDR3 sequences, with about two fifths observed a single time. In total, the top ten clones hold around 23% of the sample. The sequenced sample was blood. Every receptor here comes from a human donor in good health.

This clonotype appeared a few times. The V call is TRBV7-8, the J call TRBJ2-6; weak D call: TRBD1 (6 bases). The CDR3 sequence is 17 residues long. Germline loops: CDR1 SGHVS, CDR2 FQNEAQ. Trimming cost V 2 bases and J 0 bases, with 11 bases left between them. DNA of the CDR3: TGTGCCAGCAGCTTACAGGGGCGAACCTCTGGGGCCAACGTCCTGACTTTC. Residues: CASSLQGRTSGANVLTF. The full variable domain, completed using reference TRBV7-8 and TRBJ2-6, is GAGVSQSPRYKVAKRGQDVALRCDPISGHVSLFWYQQALGQGPEFLTYFQNEAQLDKSGLPSDRFFAERPEGSVSTLKIQRTQQEDSAVYLCASSLQGRTSGANVLTFGAGSRLTVL.

The V and J genes are TRBV11-3 and TRBJ2-1, with D hard to call. V gave up 5 bases and J gave up 9 bases, with 17 bases separating them. The CDR3 spans 14 residues. The V gene's germline CDR1 is SGHNT and CDR2 YENEEA. CDR3 amino acids: CASSPWNPVSEQFF. The CDR3 DNA sequence: TGTGCCAGCAGCCCCTGGAATCCCGTCAGTGAGCAGTTCTTC.

This chain connects TRBV5-5 to TRBJ2-1, with unresolved D. The CDR3 is 11 residues long. Trimming removed 6 bases from V and 6 bases from J, with 7 bases in between. Germline CDR1 is SGHKS and CDR2 is YYEKEE (reference sequence). CDR3 amino acids: CASTWVNEQFF. Here the CDR3 DNA reads TGTGCCAGCACTTGGGTCAATGAGCAGTTCTTC. Variable domain in full (rest from reference TRBV5-5 and TRBJ2-1): DAGVTQSPTHLIKTRGQQVTLRCSPISGHKSVSWYQQVLGQGPQFIFQYYEKEERGRGNFPDRFSARQFPNYSSELNVNALLLGDSALYLCASTWVNEQFFGPGTRLTVL.

This clonotype was observed a few times. The chain links TRBV12-3 or TRBV12-4 to TRBJ1-2; D is unresolved. Trimming took off 2 bases at V and 11 bases at J, with 18 bases between the two ends. This CDR3 has 14 amino acids. CDR3: CASSLNLREVGYTF. The CDR3 nucleotides read TGTGCCAGCAGTTTAAATCTCCGGGAAGTAGGGTACACCTTC.

The V call is TRBV10-2, the J call TRBJ2-3; the match to TRBD2 covers 10 bases. CDR1 and CDR2 from the germline V gene are WSHSY and SAAADI. J was trimmed by 3 bases and V by 5 bases; bases with no gene match: 8. The CDR3 covers 16 residues. As DNA, the CDR3 is TGCGCCAGCAGTCCCCGATCTAGCGGGGGAACAGATACGCAGTATTTT. The encoded protein is CASSPRSSGGTDTQYF.

This chain uses TRBV20-1 with TRBJ1-5; D is uncertain. The CDR3 consists of 12 residues. In germline, CDR1 is DFQATT, CDR2 SNEGSKA (reference sequence). Trimming took 2 bases from V and 5 from J, leaving 7 bases between them. CDR3 sequence (DNA): TGCAGTGCTAGAAGCGGCGATCAGCCCCAGCATTTT. Translation gives CSARSGDQPQHF.

The CDR3 sequence is CASRNLAVGELFF. CDR3 nucleotide sequence: TGTGCCAGCAGAAACCTAGCGGTCGGGGAGCTGTTTTTT. The chain uses TRBV6-5 and TRBJ2-2; 7 nucleotides align to TRBD2. V shed 6 bases, J shed 7 bases, and the junction held 5 bases outside the gene matches. This CDR3 has 13 residues. The germline V gene has CDR1 MNHEY and CDR2 SVGAGI.

This clonotype came up a few times. V and J are TRBV12-3 or TRBV12-4 and TRBJ1-1; TRBD1 matches at 11 bases. The CDR3 is made up of 15 amino acids. After removal of 6 bases from V and 7 bases from J, the junction contained 10 bases not matched to a gene. The chain's CDR3 is CASRATDRGRFEAFF. In DNA, the CDR3 is TGTGCCAGCAGGGCCACGGACAGGGGGCGGTTTGAAGCTTTCTTT.

This chain uses TRBV7-2 with TRBJ2-3, with 15 bases matching TRBD2. The trim removed 5 bases at V and 8 bases at J, leaving 17 bases unmatched. The CDR3 consists of 19 residues. Per germline, CDR1 SGHTA and CDR2 FQGNSA. For the CDR3, the DNA is TGTGCCAGCAGCCGATTACATGGGACTAGCGGGGGGTCGTTCGGTACGCAGTATTTT. Amino acid sequence: CASSRLHGTSGGSFGTQYF.

Note on this clonotype: One junction end disagrees with the germline gene, perhaps due to a read error. This chain links TRBV20-1 with TRBJ1-1, with D uncertain. Germline CDR1 DFQATT, CDR2 SNEGSKA (reference sequence). The CDR3 loop spans 11 amino acids. The CDR3, as DNA: TGCAGTGCTGGAGATGACACTGAAGCTTTCTTT. Amino acids: CSAGDDTEAFF.

This clonotype was seen a handful of times. The chain is built from TRBV10-3 and TRBJ2-5; no firm D call. V lost 4 bases and J lost 4, with 10 bases in between. The CDR3 runs to 13 residues. Per germline, CDR1 ENHRY and CDR2 SYGVKD. The CDR3, as DNA: TGTGCCATCAGTGCGGTAGTATCAGAGACCCAGTACTTC. This translates into CAISAVVSETQYF.

The chain is built from TRBV27 and TRBJ1-2; no firm D call. The CDR3 spans 12 residues. From germline, CDR1 is MNHEY and CDR2 SMNVEV (reference sequence). Trimming cost V 8 bases and J 8 bases, with 15 bases left between them. Here the CDR3 DNA reads TGTGCCAGCGGAAAGCTCCCGCAAGGCTACACCTTC. Encoded protein: CASGKLPQGYTF.

This clonotype showed up just a few times. The chain is built from TRBV29-1 and TRBJ1-1; tentative D call: TRBD1 (5 bases). The CDR3 length is 17 residues. V was clipped by 3 bases and J by 6 bases, with 26 bases between them. CDR1 and CDR2 (germline): SQVTM, ANQGSEA. The CDR3 loop reads CSVDDSGLYERDAEAFF. CDR3 nucleotides: TGCAGCGTTGATGATTCGGGGCTGTACGAGCGTGACGCTGAAGCTTTCTTT.

This clonotype has just one count. This chain uses TRBV15 with TRBJ2-7, with 8 bases matching TRBD1. CDR1 and CDR2 (germline): LNHNV, YYDKDF (reference sequence). V shed 1 base and J 3 bases; nucleotides not matched to a gene: 5. The CDR3 has 15 amino acids. CDR3: CATSRAGGLIYEQYF. For the CDR3, the DNA is TGTGCCACCAGCAGAGCAGGGGGCCTAATCTACGAGCAGTACTTC.

This clonotype was seen a few times. The junction differs from germline at one of its ends, possibly a read error. This sequence joins TRBV12-3 or TRBV12-4 and TRBJ2-1, with D unclear. CDR3 length: 14 amino acids. The CDR3 bases are TGTGCCGGCAGCCCCGTTATAAGGTACAATGAGCAGTTCTTC. The encoded protein is CAGSPVIRYNEQFF.

This clonotype was detected only a few times. The rearrangement uses TRBV29-1 and TRBJ2-2; TRBD2 might be the D (6 bases). The V and J ends lost 3 bases and 5 bases respectively, with 16 bases between them. The CDR3 runs to 15 residues. Germline CDR1 and CDR2: SQVTM and ANQGSEA. CDR3 nucleotides: TGCAGCGTTGAGAGGACGGAGGGTCCGACCGGGGAGCTGTTTTTT. Translating it yields CSVERTEGPTGELFF.

In this sample, this clonotype turned up once. V and J are TRBV3-1 and TRBJ2-7; 10 nucleotides align to TRBD1. After removal of 4 bases from V and 7 bases from J, the junction contained 13 bases not matched to a gene. CDR1 is LGHDT and CDR2 is YNNKEL in the germline V gene (reference sequence). The CDR3 totals 16 residues. The CDR3, as DNA: TGTGCCAGCAGCCCTCCCCGGACAGGGGGTTCAAGGGAGCAGTACTTC. Its protein is CASSPPRTGGSREQYF.

This clonotype was picked up a small number of times. J is TRBJ2-3 and V is TRBV21-1; the D call in the table, TRBD2, was not verified against the DNA. TRBV21-1 is a documented pseudogene. The CDR3 spans 16 residues. CDR3 residues: CASSSREPSCTDTQYF. The DNA for the CDR3 is TGTGCCAGCAGCTCGCGGGAGCCATCGTGCACAGATACGCAGTATTTT.

The J gene is TRBJ1-5, the V gene TRBV6-5, with D unclear. CDR1 MNHEY and CDR2 SVGAGI come from the germline V gene. V lost 2 bases and J lost 0, with 8 bases in between. CDR3 size: 15 residues. The CDR3 loop reads CASSYDSYSNQPQHF. The CDR3 bases are TGTGCCAGCAGTTACGACTCCTATAGCAATCAGCCCCAGCATTTT.

The chain combines TRBV14 with TRBJ2-7; maybe TRBD2 (5 bases). Trimming shortened V by 0 bases and J by 3 bases, and 12 bases separated the two germline ends. Germline V gene sequence: CDR1 SGHDN, CDR2 FVKESK. CDR3 length: 15 amino acids. The CDR3, as DNA: TGTGCCAGCAGCCAAGATCGTTTTCGGGGCTACGAGCAGTACTTC. This translates into CASSQDRFRGYEQYF. Filled out from reference TRBV14 and TRBJ2-7, the complete variable domain reads EAGVTQFPSHSVIEKGQTVTLRCDPISGHDNLYWYRRVMGKEIKFLLHFVKESKQDESGMPNNRFLAERTGGTYSTLKVQPAELEDSGVYFCASSQDRFRGYEQYFGPGTRLTVT.